These 24 T cell receptor beta chains were all obtained from the same sample, sequenced in a study of T cell responses to AZD1222 COVID-19 vaccine. Profiling relied on immunoSEQ multiplex PCR, and the TCRdb table lists in-frame clones only, not all of them. The sample includes approximately 150,000 clones, roughly nine tenths of them seen just once. The sample here was peripheral blood, taken 28 days after the second AZD1222 dose. The receptors stem from an adult who received the AZD1222 COVID-19 vaccine.

The chain carries TRBV3-1 (or the pseudogene TRBV3-2) and TRBJ1-5; perhaps TRBD1 as D (6 bases). Germline assignment: CDR1 LGHDT and CDR2 YNNKEL (reference sequence). CDR3 length: 14 amino acids. V gave up 0 bases and J gave up 5 bases, with 8 bases separating them. The CDR3 region is CASSQDEGDQPQHF. DNA of the CDR3: TGTGCCAGCAGCCAAGATGAGGGGGATCAGCCCCAGCATTTT.

The rearrangement joins TRBV4-1 to TRBJ1-2; TRBD1 matches 8 bases. The CDR3 extends over 15 amino acids. Germline V CDR1 and CDR2: MGHRA, YSYEKL. V shed 1 base and J 6 bases; nucleotides not matched to a gene: 7. CDR3 nucleotides: TGCGCCAGCAGCCAAGGGCTCCGGACAGGGAATGGCTACACCTTC. Its translation is CASSQGLRTGNGYTF.

The chain is built from TRBV10-2 and TRBJ1-5; perhaps TRBD1 as D (6 bases). The CDR3 covers 16 residues. The V gene lost 8 bases and the J gene lost 4 bases, with 21 bases spanning the gap. Germline V lookup: CDR1 WSHSY, CDR2 SAAADI. CDR3: CASAGQTWQANQPQHF. CDR3 in DNA: TGCGCCAGCGCCGGACAGACGTGGCAAGCAAATCAGCCCCAGCATTTT.

This chain connects TRBV28 to TRBJ1-2, with 9 bases aligning to TRBD1. Germline trimming cut 6 bases from V and 4 bases from J; bases unmatched to any gene: 3. This CDR3 is 13 amino acids long. Germline CDR1 and CDR2: MDHEN and SYDVKM. CDR3 sequence reads: CASSDRGTYGYTF. The CDR3 DNA sequence: TGTGCCAGCAGCGACAGGGGGACCTATGGCTACACCTTC.

This clone was found once. J is TRBJ2-7 and V is TRBV11-2; possibly TRBD2 for D (7 bases). V lost 5 bases to trimming and J lost 4 bases, with 21 bases between them. Per germline, CDR1 SGHAT and CDR2 FQNNGV. The CDR3 contains 16 residues. The CDR3 sequence is CASSPSGGAPWYEQYF. CDR3 nucleotide sequence: TGTGCCAGCAGCCCCAGTGGGGGGGCGCCGTGGTACGAGCAGTACTTC.

The rearrangement uses TRBV11-2 and TRBJ2-2; 10 bases align to TRBD2. V trimming: 3 bases; J trimming: 6 bases; junction bases outside the gene matches: 7. This CDR3 has 16 amino acids. CDR1 is SGHAT and CDR2 is FQNNGV in the germline V gene. The CDR3 loop is CASSFISGRVAGELFF. In DNA form, the CDR3 reads TGTGCCAGCAGCTTTATCAGCGGGAGGGTTGCCGGGGAGCTGTTTTTT.

The chain carries TRBV12-3 or TRBV12-4 and TRBJ1-5, with TRBD1 as a possible D gene (5 bases). The CDR3 sequence is 13 residues long. V dropped 3 bases and J dropped 7 bases, with 10 bases sitting between them. CDR3 in DNA: TGTGCCAGCAGTTTTCAGGGCCCACAGCCCCAGCATTTT. Residues: CASSFQGPQPQHF.

V is TRBV7-8 and J is TRBJ1-1, with D possibly TRBD1 on 5 matching bases. CDR1 and CDR2 (germline): SGHVS, FQNEAQ. The CDR3 contains 14 residues. V shed 5 bases and J shed 1 base, with 11 bases lying between them. The DNA for the CDR3 is TGTGCCAGCAGCCCCGCCGGGGGGAACACTGAAGCTTTCTTT. Amino acids: CASSPAGGNTEAFF.

The rearrangement uses TRBV6-5 and TRBJ1-1, with 9 nucleotides matching TRBD1. Germline-derived CDR1 and CDR2 are MNHEY and SVGAGI. V lost 0 bases to trimming and J lost 11 bases; unmatched junction nucleotides: 10. The CDR3 is made up of 15 amino acids. The CDR3 spells CASSYSILGQGPAFF. In DNA form, the CDR3 reads TGTGCCAGCAGTTACTCGATTTTGGGACAGGGCCCGGCTTTCTTT.

This chain uses TRBV18 with TRBJ1-1; perhaps TRBD1 as D (5 bases). CDR3 length: 14 residues. Germline CDR1 is KGHSH and CDR2 is LQKENI. V lost 3 bases to trimming and J lost 1 base, with 9 bases between them. Here the CDR3 DNA reads TGTGCCAGCTCACCCCGGGACGGGAACACTGAAGCTTTCTTT. Translating it yields CASSPRDGNTEAFF.

The chain recombines TRBV28 with TRBJ2-7, with D possibly being TRBD1 (7 bases). CDR1 MDHEN and CDR2 SYDVKM come from the germline V gene. The V end was cut by 5 bases, the J end by 3 bases, with 11 bases between. This CDR3 has 13 amino acids. The CDR3 reads CASSGQEGYEQYF. The CDR3 DNA reads TGTGCCAGCAGTGGACAGGAGGGCTACGAGCAGTACTTC.

This chain uses TRBV4-3 with TRBJ2-7; D unclear. This CDR3 spans 13 amino acids. Looked up from germline, CDR1 is LGHNA and CDR2 is YSLEER. V lost 0 bases, J lost 4 bases, and 7 bases lay in between. The DNA of the CDR3 is TGCGCCAGCAGCCAAGATCGAGAATACGAGCAGTACTTC. Translation gives CASSQDREYEQYF.

This chain links TRBV5-1 with TRBJ2-6, with D tentatively TRBD2 (6 bases). The CDR3 runs to 16 residues. From germline, CDR1 is SGHRS and CDR2 YFSETQ. V lost 4 bases and J lost 1, with 12 bases in between. CDR3 bases: TGCGCCAGCAGCGCGGACGGGGGTTCTGGGGCCAACGTCCTGACTTTC. Translated, it gives CASSADGGSGANVLTF.

V and J are TRBV27 and TRBJ1-1; D ambiguous. This CDR3 comprises 12 residues. Germline V gene data show CDR1 as MNHEY and CDR2 as SMNVEV (reference sequence). Between the trimmed V and J ends, which lost 9 bases and 4 bases, there was a span of 12 bases. DNA for the CDR3: TGTGCCAGTGGCCCCCGGTCCACTGAAGCTTTCTTT. Translated, it gives CASGPRSTEAFF.

This clone came up a few times. The chain joins TRBV27 to TRBJ1-2, with D uncertain. The germline CDR1 and CDR2 sequences are MNHEY and SMNVEV (reference sequence). Trimming took off 4 bases at V and 10 bases at J, with 22 bases between the two ends. This CDR3 has 15 amino acids. The CDR3 sequence: CASSSQRTDALPYTF. As DNA, the CDR3 is TGTGCCAGCAGTTCCCAAAGGACGGACGCTCTGCCCTACACCTTC.

The CDR3 spells CASSPGQKYNSPLHF. CDR3 sequence (DNA): TGTGCCAGTAGTCCCGGACAAAAATATAATTCACCCCTCCACTTT. The V call is TRBV19, the J call TRBJ1-6; maybe TRBD1 (5 bases). Trimming removed 5 bases from V and 4 bases from J, with 12 bases in between. The CDR3 is 15 amino acids. Germline V gives CDR1 LNHDA, CDR2 SQIVND (reference sequence).

V gene TRBV6-2 or TRBV6-3 combines with J gene TRBJ1-2; 9 nucleotides align to TRBD1. Germline trimming cut 4 bases from V and 7 bases from J; bases unmatched to any gene: 13. Germline V lookup: CDR1 MNHEY, CDR2 SVGEGT. This CDR3 spans 16 amino acids. CDR3 protein: CASSSSGTGPQRGYTF. In DNA, the CDR3 is TGTGCCAGCAGTTCCTCCGGGACAGGGCCTCAACGTGGCTACACCTTC.

The chain combines TRBV12-3 or TRBV12-4 with TRBJ1-1, with TRBD1 as a possible D gene (5 bases). The CDR3 consists of 12 residues. The V end was cut by 1 base, the J end by 11 bases, with 11 bases between. CDR3 region: CASSLVGEGAFF. CDR3 sequence (DNA): TGTGCCAGCAGTTTAGTGGGTGAGGGGGCTTTCTTT.

This clone showed up just once. The chain couples TRBV7-8 to TRBJ2-1; TRBD1 aligns across 8 bases. The V segment lost 8 bases and the J segment 3 bases; nucleotides outside the gene matches: 9. This CDR3 region has 15 residues. Looked up from germline, CDR1 is SGHVS and CDR2 is FQNEAQ. The CDR3 bases are TGTGCCAGCCGAGAGCCAGGGGGCGGCTACAATGAGCAGTTCTTC. Translated: CASREPGGGYNEQFF.

The chain is built from TRBV10-2 and TRBJ1-1; no reliable D call. V lost 2 bases, J lost 0 bases, and 13 bases lay in between. Germline V gene data show CDR1 as WSHSY and CDR2 as SAAADI. There are 16 residues in the CDR3. The CDR3 loop reads CASSEPFQVMNTEAFF. The CDR3 DNA follows: TGCGCCAGCAGTGAGCCCTTTCAGGTCATGAACACTGAAGCTTTCTTT.

The DNA for the CDR3 is TGTGCCACCAGCAGAGATCGCTGGGGGGAAAGAGCTAACTATGGCTACACCTTC. Translated, it gives CATSRDRWGERANYGYTF. The chain links TRBV15 to TRBJ1-2, with a tentative D call TRBD1 (5 bases). The germline V gene encodes CDR1 LNHNV and CDR2 YYDKDF (reference sequence). Trimming left V 0 bases short and J 0 bases short, with 17 bases between. CDR3 length: 18 amino acids.

The sample holds one count of this clone. The J gene is TRBJ1-5, the V gene TRBV28; D possibly corresponds to TRBD1 (6 bases). The CDR3 runs to 14 residues. V lost 7 bases to trimming and J lost 6 bases, with 16 bases between them. In germline, CDR1 is MDHEN, CDR2 SYDVKM. The CDR3 is CASKAAGVGQPQHF. In nucleotides, the CDR3 is TGTGCCAGCAAGGCCGCAGGGGTGGGTCAGCCCCAGCATTTT.

The chain couples TRBV9 to TRBJ2-1; TRBD2 aligns across 8 bases. Germline CDR1 reads SGDLS; CDR2 reads YYNGEE. With 4 bases clipped from V and 15 bases from J, the junction kept 18 bases outside the gene matches. The CDR3 is 15 residues long. The CDR3 loop is CASSPQVGAGEAAFF. The DNA for the CDR3 is TGTGCCAGCAGCCCCCAGGTAGGAGCGGGAGAAGCCGCGTTCTTC.

The chain joins TRBV15 to TRBJ1-1, with no clear D. CDR1 and CDR2 (germline): LNHNV, YYDKDF (reference sequence). This CDR3 has 12 residues. V was shortened by 4 bases and J by 2 bases, with 5 bases between the two germline ends. CDR3 sequence: CATSTSNTEAFF. CDR3 nucleotides: TGTGCCACCAGCACCAGTAACACTGAAGCTTTCTTT. The full variable domain, with the rest looked up from reference TRBV15 and TRBJ1-1, is DAMVIQNPRYQVTQFGKPVTLSCSQTLNHNVMYWYQQKSSQAPKLLFHYYDKDFNNEADTPDNFQSRRPNTSFCFLDIRSPGLGDTAMYLCATSTSNTEAFFGQGTRLTVV.